The 13 T cell receptor beta chains in this list originate from one sample, sequenced in a study of T cell responses to AZD1222 COVID-19 vaccine. Data came from immunoSEQ multiplex PCR; TCRdb stores just in-frame clones and leaves some out. The sample consists of approximately 150,000 clones, approximately 90% of them appearing once. Sequenced here: peripheral blood, sampled 28 days after the second AZD1222 dose. These receptors all stem from an adult who received the AZD1222 COVID-19 vaccine.

The chain links TRBV7-2 to TRBJ2-3; 12 bases line up with TRBD2. Germline V gives CDR1 SGHTA, CDR2 FQGNSA. This CDR3 is built from 15 residues. V was clipped by 7 bases and J by 2 bases; unmatched bases: 4. The CDR3 region is CASTLAGGHTDTQYF. The CDR3 DNA follows: TGTGCCAGCACCCTAGCGGGGGGGCACACAGATACGCAGTATTTT.

A note on this clone: The same CDR3 arises from other DNA sequences in this sample as well. The J gene is TRBJ2-2, the V gene TRBV5-4, with 7 bases that match TRBD1. J gave up 5 bases and V 2 bases, and 0 bases lay outside the gene matches. The CDR3 totals 13 residues. In germline, CDR1 is SGHNT, CDR2 YYREEE (reference sequence). The CDR3, as DNA: TGTGCCAGCAGCTTACAGGGGACCGGGGAGCTGTTTTTT. This sequence encodes CASSLQGTGELFF. The variable domain in full, completed from reference TRBV5-4 and TRBJ2-2, reads ETGVTQSPTHLIKTRGQQVTLRCSSQSGHNTVSWYQQALGQGPQFIFQYYREEENGRGNFPPRFSGLQFPNYSSELNVNALELDDSALYLCASSLQGTGELFFGEGSRLTVL.

J is TRBJ1-1 and V is TRBV25-1; no firm D call. V gave up 2 bases and J gave up 1 base, with 11 bases separating them. From germline, CDR1 is MGHDK and CDR2 SYGVNS. The CDR3 sequence is 15 residues long. The CDR3 DNA is TGTGCCAGCAGTGAACCGGACCGAGGGAACACTGAAGCTTTCTTT. Its protein is CASSEPDRGNTEAFF.

The J gene is TRBJ2-2, the V gene TRBV7-2, with 10 bases fitting TRBD1. The CDR3 is 17 residues long. The ends lost 5 bases at V and 3 bases at J; junction bases unmatched: 9. Looked up from germline, CDR1 is SGHTA and CDR2 is FQGNSA. This chain's CDR3 is CASSPPGTGVDTGELFF. The CDR3 DNA follows: TGTGCCAGCAGCCCCCCCGGGACAGGGGTTGACACCGGGGAGCTGTTTTTT.

The V and J genes are TRBV7-9 and TRBJ1-1, with D possibly being TRBD1 (6 bases). The V and J ends lost 7 bases and 7 bases respectively, with 13 bases between them. From germline, CDR1 is SEHNR and CDR2 FQNEAQ (reference sequence). This CDR3 has 12 residues. For the CDR3, the DNA is TGTGCCAGCACCCTCGGGGGCTTTGAAGCTTTCTTT. Translated: CASTLGGFEAFF.

This clone was observed once. The gene calls are TRBV2 and TRBJ2-7, with 7 bases matching TRBD2. Germline V CDR1 and CDR2: SNHLY, FYNNEI. There are 16 residues in the CDR3. J lost 0 bases, V lost 1 base, and 6 bases had no gene match. The chain's CDR3 is CASSEGLAASSYEQYF. CDR3 bases: TGTGCCAGCAGTGAAGGTCTAGCGGCGAGCTCCTACGAGCAGTACTTC.

The V call is TRBV5-1, the J call TRBJ1-2; D not resolved. This CDR3 comprises 14 residues. The germline CDR1 and CDR2 sequences are SGHRS and YFSETQ. With 0 bases removed from V and 1 base from J, the gap between germline ends came to 7 bases. The CDR3 sequence is CASSLDQNNYGYTF. CDR3 coding DNA: TGCGCCAGCAGCTTGGACCAGAATAACTATGGCTACACCTTC.

This clone was found once. J is TRBJ1-1 and V is TRBV11-1; TRBD1 aligns across 9 bases. CDR3 size: 13 residues. Per the germline V gene, CDR1 is SGHAT and CDR2 is FQDESV (reference sequence). The junction had 5 bases not matched to a gene; V was cut back by 5 bases and J by 7 bases. For the CDR3, the DNA is TGTGCCAGCAGCACGGACAGGGGAGGTGAAGCTTTCTTT. Its translation: CASSTDRGGEAFF.

This chain uses TRBV27 with TRBJ2-7, with D possibly being TRBD1 (6 bases). This CDR3 is built from 17 residues. Between the trimmed V and J ends, which lost 5 bases and 2 bases, there was a span of 22 bases. Per the germline V gene, CDR1 is MNHEY and CDR2 is SMNVEV (reference sequence). This CDR3 reads CASSAILGQGMTYEQYF. The CDR3 region has the DNA TGTGCCAGCAGTGCCATACTGGGGCAGGGGATGACCTACGAGCAGTACTTC.

The count of this clone is one. V usage is TRBV5-1 and J usage is TRBJ1-1, with a possible D match to TRBD1 (6 bases). The germline V and J ends were trimmed by 5 bases and 0 bases, with 14 bases remaining between them. The CDR3 is 15 residues long. Germline assignment: CDR1 SGHRS and CDR2 YFSETQ. Here the CDR3 DNA reads TGCGCCAGCAGTCGGCCAGGGGCCATGAACACTGAAGCTTTCTTT. Amino acids: CASSRPGAMNTEAFF.

This chain uses TRBV7-9 with TRBJ1-1, with no clear D. The CDR3 is 15 residues long. Germline V gene data show CDR1 as SEHNR and CDR2 as FQNEAQ (reference sequence). V shed 1 base and J shed 8 bases, with 17 bases lying between them. CDR3 amino acids: CASSLEAQAFKEAFF. The CDR3 nucleotides are TGTGCCAGCAGCTTAGAGGCGCAGGCCTTTAAGGAAGCTTTCTTT.

The J gene is TRBJ2-1, the V gene TRBV21-1; the table's D call, TRBD2, has no DNA check behind it. TRBV21-1 is flagged as a pseudogene. CDR3 size: 14 residues. The DNA for the CDR3 is TGTGCCACCTCAGCGTTCGAACCATGTGATGAGCAGTTCTTC. This gives the protein CATSAFEPCDEQFF.

The rearrangement uses TRBV29-1 and TRBJ1-1; 7 bases are a match to TRBD1. Trimming at V came to 7 bases and at J to 6 bases, leaving 8 bases not matched to a gene. This CDR3 is built from 12 residues. The germline V gene encodes CDR1 SQVTM and CDR2 ANQGSEA. DNA of the CDR3: TGCAGCGCCACTACAGGGGTGGCTGAAGCTTTCTTT. The encoded protein is CSATTGVAEAFF. Full variable domain (remainder filled in from reference TRBV29-1 and TRBJ1-1): SAVISQKPSRDICQRGTSLTIQCQVDSQVTMMFWYRQQPGQSLTLIATANQGSEATYESGFVIDKFPISRPNLTFSTLTVSNMSPEDSSIYLCSATTGVAEAFFGQGTRLTVV.